The 20 T cell receptor beta chains given below trace back to one sample, sequenced in a study of cytomegalovirus exposure and HLA in healthy donors. Sequencing used immunoSEQ multiplex PCR; TCRdb keeps in-frame clones, though not all of them. The table includes 130,000 to 150,000 clones, approximately 91% detected once. The source material was PBMCs. These receptors were taken from a young man in good health and CMV-seronegative.

V gene TRBV5-1 combines with J gene TRBJ2-6; 9 bases are a match to TRBD1. The V gene's germline CDR1 is SGHRS and CDR2 YFSETQ. The CDR3 runs to 20 residues. The ends lost 4 bases at V and 3 bases at J; junction bases unmatched: 17. The CDR3 region has the DNA TGCGCCAGCAGCATCCTGACAGGGGGATCACCCTCGCGTGGGGCCAACGTCCTGACTTTC. Residues: CASSILTGGSPSRGANVLTF.

The chain links TRBV18 to TRBJ2-3; D uncertain. V was clipped by 0 bases and J by 0 bases, with 4 bases between them. Germline CDR1 reads KGHSH; CDR2 reads LQKENI. The CDR3 has 14 amino acids. The chain's CDR3 is CASSPPSSTDTQYF. DNA of the CDR3: TGTGCCAGCTCACCACCGAGCAGCACAGATACGCAGTATTTT.

CDR3 sequence reads: CASSPTMDTQYF. The DNA for the CDR3 is TGTGCCAGCAGCCCGACAATGGATACGCAGTATTTT. The genes are TRBV7-9 and TRBJ2-3; D is unclear. The CDR3 is 12 residues long. Deletions cut 5 bases from V and 6 bases from J, with 9 bases between. Germline V gives CDR1 SEHNR, CDR2 FQNEAQ (reference sequence).

This clone appeared once. The genes are TRBV28 and TRBJ1-2; 8 bases are shared with TRBD1. V dropped 2 bases and J dropped 5; count of bases not matched to a gene: 10. The length of the CDR3 is 16 residues. From germline, CDR1 is MDHEN and CDR2 SYDVKM. The CDR3 sequence: CASSLGQGWARYGYTF. CDR3 DNA: TGTGCCAGCAGTTTAGGACAGGGTTGGGCGAGGTATGGCTACACCTTC.

The chain combines TRBV4-1 with TRBJ1-4; tentative D call: TRBD1 (5 bases). This CDR3 contains 15 residues. Germline CDR1 reads MGHRA; CDR2 reads YSYEKL. V was clipped by 3 bases and J by 8 bases, with 16 bases between them. The CDR3 protein is CASSHPPRGLEKLFF. The CDR3 coding sequence is TGCGCCAGCAGCCATCCGCCCCGGGGGTTAGAAAAACTGTTTTTT.

The J gene is TRBJ1-4, the V gene TRBV9; TRBD1 might be the D (6 bases). Germline V gene lookup returns CDR1 SGDLS and CDR2 YYNGEE. V lost 0 bases and J lost 2, with 11 bases in between. The CDR3 extends over 16 amino acids. The CDR3 region has the DNA TGTGCCAGCAGCGTAGCTAAGGGGGTTACTAATGAAAAACTGTTTTTT. It translates to CASSVAKGVTNEKLFF.

This clone was detected once. This chain joins TRBV7-8 and TRBJ2-7; 9 bases fit TRBD2. This CDR3 region has 15 residues. CDR1 is SGHVS and CDR2 is FQNEAQ in the germline V gene. V lost 5 bases and J lost 0; bases outside the gene matches: 5. CDR3 protein: CASSRTSASSYEQYV. DNA for the CDR3: TGTGCCAGCAGCCGGACTAGCGCGAGCTCCTACGAGCAGTACGTC.

This clone was found once. DNA of the CDR3: TGTGCCAGCAGCCAAACTCGGGACAGGGCTGGCTACACCTTC. Translated, it gives CASSQTRDRAGYTF. The gene calls are TRBV7-6 and TRBJ1-2; 9 bases are shared with TRBD1. The CDR3 extends over 14 amino acids. J was trimmed by 7 bases and V by 5 bases; bases with no gene match: 8. Germline V gene sequence: CDR1 SGHVS, CDR2 FNYEAQ.

This sequence joins TRBV9 and TRBJ2-5, with D perhaps matching TRBD2 (6 bases). The length of the CDR3 is 16 residues. Between the trimmed V and J ends, which lost 0 bases and 4 bases, there was a span of 16 bases. Germline V CDR1 and CDR2: SGDLS, YYNGEE. The CDR3 reads CASSVATGGAGETQYF. CDR3 bases: TGTGCCAGCAGCGTAGCTACAGGCGGGGCCGGAGAGACCCAGTACTTC.

The V call is TRBV4-3, the J call TRBJ2-1; a possible D gene is TRBD1 (5 bases). Looked up from germline, CDR1 is LGHNA and CDR2 is YSLEER. V shed 0 bases and J shed 6 bases, with 9 bases lying between them. The length of the CDR3 is 14 residues. CDR3 region: CASSQDLRGNEQFF. The CDR3 nucleotides read TGCGCCAGCAGCCAAGATTTAAGGGGCAATGAGCAGTTCTTC.

The genes are TRBV15 and TRBJ2-7, with 11 bases fitting TRBD1. J was trimmed by 2 bases and V by 3 bases; bases with no gene match: 0. CDR3 length: 14 residues. The germline V gene encodes CDR1 LNHNV and CDR2 YYDKDF (reference sequence). The CDR3 loop reads CATSRDRGPYEQYV. The CDR3 DNA reads as TGTGCCACCAGCAGGGACAGGGGGCCCTACGAGCAGTACGTC.

V and J are TRBV28 and TRBJ2-1, with TRBD1 identical over 8 bases. This CDR3 is 19 amino acids long. Germline V gene lookup returns CDR1 MDHEN and CDR2 SYDVKM. With 8 bases clipped from V and 0 bases from J, the junction kept 18 bases outside the gene matches. CDR3 coding DNA: TGTGCCAGCTGTCAGACACCTTCAAGACAGGGGAGCTCCTACAATGAGCAGTTCTTC. As protein: CASCQTPSRQGSSYNEQFF.

V usage is TRBV6-1 and J usage is TRBJ2-7, with 11 nucleotides matching TRBD2. V lost 6 bases, J lost 2 bases, and 6 bases stayed unmatched. The germline V gene has CDR1 MNHNS and CDR2 SASEGT. The CDR3 has 15 amino acids. CDR3 nucleotides: TGTGCCAGCAGCGCGACTAGCGGGATACCCTACGAGCAGTACGTC. This gives the protein CASSATSGIPYEQYV.

The chain joins TRBV20-1 to TRBJ1-1; D is ambiguous. Trimming pared 6 bases from V and 2 bases from J, leaving 7 bases between. The length of the CDR3 is 11 residues. Germline loops: CDR1 DFQATT, CDR2 SNEGSKA (reference sequence). The CDR3 loop reads CSAIENTEAFF. CDR3 nucleotides: TGCAGTGCAATAGAAAACACTGAAGCTTTCTTT.

The rearrangement uses TRBV5-6 and TRBJ2-2; weak D call: TRBD2 (6 bases). Trimming stripped 3 bases from V and 2 bases from J, with 8 bases between. The CDR3 runs 14 residues. CDR1 SGHDT and CDR2 YYEEEE come from the germline V gene. CDR3 nucleotide sequence: TGTGCCAGCAGCTCGGGACTTAACACCGGGGAGCTGTTTTTT. This gives the protein CASSSGLNTGELFF.

V gene TRBV2 combines with J gene TRBJ2-4; TRBD1 aligns across 8 bases. The CDR3 has 17 amino acids. J was trimmed by 0 bases and V by 6 bases; bases with no gene match: 10. Germline V CDR1 and CDR2: SNHLY, FYNNEI. CDR3 nucleotide sequence: TGTGCCAGCAGCGACGACCTCAGGGGGCTAGCCAAAAACATTCAGTACTTC. It is translated as CASSDDLRGLAKNIQYF. The full variable domain, rest sourced from reference TRBV2 and TRBJ2-4, is EPEVTQTPSHQVTQMGQEVILRCVPISNHLYFYWYRQILGQKVEFLVSFYNNEISEKSEIFDDQFSVERPDGSNFTLKIRSTKLEDSAMYFCASSDDLRGLAKNIQYFGAGTRLSVL.

The rearrangement uses TRBV6-1 and TRBJ2-2; possible D gene TRBD1, 5 bases. V dropped 6 bases and J dropped 4 bases, with 12 bases sitting between them. The CDR3 is 14 amino acids. Per the germline V gene, CDR1 is MNHNS and CDR2 is SASEGT. This CDR3 reads CASRAGSGTGELFF. For the CDR3, the DNA is TGTGCCAGCAGGGCAGGGTCGGGCACCGGGGAGCTGTTTTTT.

The V call is TRBV9, the J call TRBJ2-1; 7 bases match TRBD2. Germline V gene lookup returns CDR1 SGDLS and CDR2 YYNGEE. The CDR3 totals 14 residues. After removal of 3 bases from V and 3 bases from J, the junction contained 3 bases not matched to a gene. CDR3: CASSESGDYNEQFF. DNA for the CDR3: TGTGCCAGCAGCGAAAGCGGGGACTACAATGAGCAGTTCTTC.

The chain is built from TRBV7-9 and TRBJ2-3, with D possibly TRBD2 on 5 matching bases. The CDR3 length is 16 residues. Germline V gives CDR1 SEHNR, CDR2 FQNEAQ (reference sequence). V lost 4 bases and J 2 bases, leaving 16 bases between the germline ends. The CDR3 region is CASSSTTRPNTDTQYF. CDR3 coding DNA: TGTGCCAGCAGCTCCACAACTAGACCGAACACAGATACGCAGTATTTT.

This clone has a count of ten or more. The chain couples TRBV28 to TRBJ2-7; D is unclear. Germline CDR1 reads MDHEN; CDR2 reads SYDVKM. The CDR3 contains 14 residues. V dropped 3 bases and J dropped 4 bases, with 13 bases sitting between them. The CDR3 DNA follows: TGTGCCAGCAGTTTTCCCGGTCGCCTTTACGAGCAGTACTTC. This codes for CASSFPGRLYEQYF.